The 2 T cell receptor beta chains reported below all come from one sample, sequenced in a study of cytomegalovirus exposure and HLA in healthy donors. In the PCR, 60 Vbeta and 13 Jbeta primers were used. Libraries were prepared by immunoSEQ multiplex PCR; TCRdb keeps only in-frame clonotypes and omits some of them. The sample carries 130,000 or so clones, 8% to 9.5% recorded once. Sequenced sample: PBMCs. Source of these receptors: a man in his forties in good health and CMV-seronegative.

The chain has TRBV5-1 and TRBJ2-7; 8 nucleotides line up with TRBD1. V was clipped by 0 bases and J by 3 bases; unmatched bases: 8. The CDR3 covers 16 residues. Germline lookup yields CDR1 SGHRS and CDR2 YFSETQ. The CDR3 here is CASSLGNAGQGYEQYF. The CDR3 coding sequence is TGCGCCAGCAGCTTGGGAAACGCCGGACAGGGCTACGAGCAGTACTTC.

This clone has ten or more counts. The chain links TRBV13 to TRBJ2-1; D is perhaps TRBD1 (5 bases). V lost 3 bases, J lost 9 bases, and 12 bases lay in between. The CDR3 consists of 13 residues. Germline loops: CDR1 PRHDT, CDR2 FYEKMQ (reference sequence). The CDR3 DNA reads TGTGCCAGCAGCTTGGGCAGGGCGGTTGAGCAGTTCTTC. It codes for CASSLGRAVEQFF.